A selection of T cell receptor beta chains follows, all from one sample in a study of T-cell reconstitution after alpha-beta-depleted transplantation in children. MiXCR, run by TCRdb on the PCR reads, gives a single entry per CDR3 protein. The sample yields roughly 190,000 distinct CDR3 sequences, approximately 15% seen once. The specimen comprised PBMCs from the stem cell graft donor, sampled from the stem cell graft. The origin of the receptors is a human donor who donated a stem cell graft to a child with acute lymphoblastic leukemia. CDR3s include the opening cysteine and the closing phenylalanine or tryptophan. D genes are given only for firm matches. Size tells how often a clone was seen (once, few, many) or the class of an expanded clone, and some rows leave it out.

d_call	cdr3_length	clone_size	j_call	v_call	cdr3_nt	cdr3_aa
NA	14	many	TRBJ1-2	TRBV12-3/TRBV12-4	TGTGCCAGCAGTTTCCAGGGACCCGACTATGGCTACACCTTC	CASSFQGPDYGYTF
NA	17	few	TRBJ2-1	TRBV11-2	TGTGCCAGCAGCTTCCCAAAGAATAGTACGTCCTACAATGAGCAGTTCTTC	CASSFPKNSTSYNEQFF
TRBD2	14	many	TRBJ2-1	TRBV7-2	TGTGCCAGCAGCTCCGGACTAGTCATCCATGAGCAGTTCTTC	CASSSGLVIHEQFF
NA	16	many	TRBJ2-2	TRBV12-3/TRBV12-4	TGTGCCAGCAGTCCAGGGACTTTCAAGAACACCGGGGAGCTGTTTTTT	CASSPGTFKNTGELFF
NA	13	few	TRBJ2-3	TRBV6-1	TGTGCCAGCAGGGGTAGCGGCACAGATACGCAGTATTTT	CASRGSGTDTQYF
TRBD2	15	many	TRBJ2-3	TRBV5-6	TGTGCCAGCAGCTTGGTCGCGGGGGGAACAGATACGCAGTATTTT	CASSLVAGGTDTQYF
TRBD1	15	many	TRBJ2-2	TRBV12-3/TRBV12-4	TGTGCCAGCAGTTTGAAGACAGGGGACCCCGGGGAGCTGTTTTTT	CASSLKTGDPGELFF
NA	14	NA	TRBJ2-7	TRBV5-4	TGTGCCAGCACACCGGGGCCTATGAAATACGAGCAGTACTTC	CASTPGPMKYEQYF
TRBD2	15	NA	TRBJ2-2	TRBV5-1	TGCGCCAGCAGCTTACCTAGCGGGAGGGCCCGGGAGCTGTTTTTT	CASSLPSGRARELFF
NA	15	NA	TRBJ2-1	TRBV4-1	TGCGCCAGCAGCCAAGAGGTAGCGGACTACAATGAGCAGTTCTTC	CASSQEVADYNEQFF
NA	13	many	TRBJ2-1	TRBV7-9	TGTGCCAGCAGCCGCAGGTCATGGGATGAGCAGTTCTTC	CASSRRSWDEQFF
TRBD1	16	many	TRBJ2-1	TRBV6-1	TGTGCCAGCACCGACACAGGGGGACGGGAGTACAATGAGCAGTTCTTC	CASTDTGGREYNEQFF
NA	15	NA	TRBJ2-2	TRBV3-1	TGTGCCAGCTGCCAATCCCTAGCAGCGACCGGGGAGCTGTTTTTT	CASCQSLAATGELFF
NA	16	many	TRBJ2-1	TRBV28	TGTGCCAGCACCGACCCCGTGGGACCCATTAGTAATGAGCAGTTCTTC	CASTDPVGPISNEQFF
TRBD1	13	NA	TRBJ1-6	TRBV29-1	TGCAGCGTTACTCGGGACAGAAATTCACCCCTCCACTTT	CSVTRDRNSPLHF
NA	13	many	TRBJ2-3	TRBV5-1	TGCGCCAGCAGCTTGGGGACCATAAATACGCAGTATTTT	CASSLGTINTQYF
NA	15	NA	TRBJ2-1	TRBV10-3	TGTGCCATCAGTGGGTACCCGGGTGATAGAAATGAGCAGTTCTTC	CAISGYPGDRNEQFF
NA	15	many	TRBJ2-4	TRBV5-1	TGCGCCAGCAGCCGAAATGCCGGGTCCCAAAACATTCAGTACTTC	CASSRNAGSQNIQYF
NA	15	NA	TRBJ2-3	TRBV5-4	TGTGCCAGCAGCTTGGCCGGCGTCTTCACAGATACGCAGTATTTT	CASSLAGVFTDTQYF
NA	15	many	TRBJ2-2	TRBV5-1	TGCGCCAGCAGCTTCGGGGGAGACTTCACCGGGGAGCTGTTTTTT	CASSFGGDFTGELFF
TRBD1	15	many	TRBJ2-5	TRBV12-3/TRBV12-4	TGTGCCAGCAGTCACAGGGGCCTCCGCGCAGAGACCCAGTACTTC	CASSHRGLRAETQYF
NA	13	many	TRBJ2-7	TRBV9	TGTGCCAGCAGCGTAGGCCGTAATTACGAGCAGTACTTC	CASSVGRNYEQYF
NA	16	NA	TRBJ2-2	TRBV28	TGTGCCAGGGGCCCCCCACTGGCGGTTGACACCGGGGAGCTGTTTTTT	CARGPPLAVDTGELFF
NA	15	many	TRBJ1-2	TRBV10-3	TGTGCCATCAGTGAGTCTCCCGGACCCAACTATGGCTACACCTTC	CAISESPGPNYGYTF
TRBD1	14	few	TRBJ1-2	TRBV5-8	TGTGCCAGCAGCTGGGACAGGGGAGACTATGGCTACACCTTC	CASSWDRGDYGYTF
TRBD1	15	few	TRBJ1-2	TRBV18	TGTGCCAGCTCACCCGGACAGGTTCTTAGCTATGGCTACACCTTC	CASSPGQVLSYGYTF
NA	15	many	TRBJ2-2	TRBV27	TGTGCCAGCAGTTTATCTACACAGGGCACCGGGGAGCTGTTTTTT	CASSLSTQGTGELFF
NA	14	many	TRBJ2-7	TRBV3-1	TGTGCCAGCAGCCAGGGGTCCAGGTCCTACGAGCAGTACTTC	CASSQGSRSYEQYF
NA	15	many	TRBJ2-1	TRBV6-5	TGTGCCAGCAGTTTTCAGTGGAGCTCCTACAATGAGCAGTTCTTC	CASSFQWSSYNEQFF
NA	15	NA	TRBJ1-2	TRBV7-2	TGTGCCAGCAGCCGGCAGCAGGGTCCTAACTATGGCTACACCTTC	CASSRQQGPNYGYTF
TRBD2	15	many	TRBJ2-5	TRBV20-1	TGCAGTGCAAGCCCTGGACTAGCGGGAGGGGAGACCCAGTACTTC	CSASPGLAGGETQYF
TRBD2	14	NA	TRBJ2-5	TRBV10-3	TGTGCCATCAGAGGGACTAGCGAAGGGGAGACCCAGTACTTC	CAIRGTSEGETQYF
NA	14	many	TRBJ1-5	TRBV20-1	TGCAGTGCCCACCCCGGGGCCAGCAATCAGCCCCAGCATTTT	CSAHPGASNQPQHF
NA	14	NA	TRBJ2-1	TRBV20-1	TGCAGTGCTAGACGAGCGAGCTCCTACAATGAGCAGTTCTTC	CSARRASSYNEQFF
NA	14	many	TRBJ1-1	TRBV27	TGTGCCAGCAGTTTACGGGCAACTAAGGCTGAAGCTTTCTTT	CASSLRATKAEAFF